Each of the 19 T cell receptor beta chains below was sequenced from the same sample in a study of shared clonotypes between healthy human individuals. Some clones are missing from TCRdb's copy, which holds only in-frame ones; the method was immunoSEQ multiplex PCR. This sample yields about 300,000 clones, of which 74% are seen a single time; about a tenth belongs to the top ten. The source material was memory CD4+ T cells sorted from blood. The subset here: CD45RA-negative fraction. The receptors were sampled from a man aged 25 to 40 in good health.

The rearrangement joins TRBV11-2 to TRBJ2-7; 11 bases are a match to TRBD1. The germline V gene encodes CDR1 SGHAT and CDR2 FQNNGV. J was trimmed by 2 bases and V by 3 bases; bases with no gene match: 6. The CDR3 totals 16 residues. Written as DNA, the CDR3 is TGTGCCAGCAGCTTTCTTCTGGACAGGGGGCCCTACGAGCAGTACTTC. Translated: CASSFLLDRGPYEQYF.

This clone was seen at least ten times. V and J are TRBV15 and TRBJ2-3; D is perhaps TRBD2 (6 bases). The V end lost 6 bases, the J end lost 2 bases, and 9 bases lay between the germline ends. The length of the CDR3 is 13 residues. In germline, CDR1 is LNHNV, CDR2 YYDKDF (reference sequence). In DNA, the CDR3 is TGTGCCACCAGGGAGGGAACCACAGATACGCAGTATTTT. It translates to CATREGTTDTQYF. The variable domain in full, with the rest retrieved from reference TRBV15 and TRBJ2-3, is DAMVIQNPRYQVTQFGKPVTLSCSQTLNHNVMYWYQQKSSQAPKLLFHYYDKDFNNEADTPDNFQSRRPNTSFCFLDIRSPGLGDTAMYLCATREGTTDTQYFGPGTRLTVL.

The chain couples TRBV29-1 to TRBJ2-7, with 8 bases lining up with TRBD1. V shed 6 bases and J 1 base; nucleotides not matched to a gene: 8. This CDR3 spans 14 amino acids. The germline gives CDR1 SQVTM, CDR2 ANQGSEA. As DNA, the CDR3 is TGCAGCGTCGGGGACAGGCCATTTTCCTACGAGCAGTACTTC. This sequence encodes CSVGDRPFSYEQYF.

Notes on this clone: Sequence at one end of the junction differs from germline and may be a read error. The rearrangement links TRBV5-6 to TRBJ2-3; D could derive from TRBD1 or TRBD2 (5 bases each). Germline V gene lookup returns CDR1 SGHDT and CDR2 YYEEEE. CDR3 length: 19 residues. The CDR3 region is CASSSPWGRDQRSTDTQYF. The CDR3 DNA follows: TGTGCCAGTAGCTCACCCTGGGGACGGGACCAGCGGTCCACAGATACGCAGTATTTT.

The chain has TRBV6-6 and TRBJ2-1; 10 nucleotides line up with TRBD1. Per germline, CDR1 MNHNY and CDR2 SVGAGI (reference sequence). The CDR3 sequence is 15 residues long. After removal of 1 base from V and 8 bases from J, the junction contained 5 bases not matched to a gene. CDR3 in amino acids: CASSYLGTGDDEQFF. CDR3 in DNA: TGTGCCAGCAGTTACTTAGGGACAGGGGATGATGAGCAGTTCTTC.

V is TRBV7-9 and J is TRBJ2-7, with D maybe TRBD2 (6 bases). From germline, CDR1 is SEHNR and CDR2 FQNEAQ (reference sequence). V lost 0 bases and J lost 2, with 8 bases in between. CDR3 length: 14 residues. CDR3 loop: CASSLALAPYEQYF. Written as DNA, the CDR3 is TGTGCCAGCAGCTTAGCACTAGCCCCCTACGAGCAGTACTTC. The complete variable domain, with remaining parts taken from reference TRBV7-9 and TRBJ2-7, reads DTGVSQNPRHKITKRGQNVTFRCDPISEHNRLYWYRQTLGQGPEFLTYFQNEAQLEKSRLLSDRFSAERPKGSFSTLEIQRTEQGDSAMYLCASSLALAPYEQYFGPGTRLTVT.

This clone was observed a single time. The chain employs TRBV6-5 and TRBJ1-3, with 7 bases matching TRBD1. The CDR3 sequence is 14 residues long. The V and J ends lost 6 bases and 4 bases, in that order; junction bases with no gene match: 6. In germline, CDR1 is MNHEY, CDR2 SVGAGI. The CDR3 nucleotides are TGTGCCAGCAGAGGGGGCATACGGGGAAACACCATATATTTT. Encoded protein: CASRGGIRGNTIYF.

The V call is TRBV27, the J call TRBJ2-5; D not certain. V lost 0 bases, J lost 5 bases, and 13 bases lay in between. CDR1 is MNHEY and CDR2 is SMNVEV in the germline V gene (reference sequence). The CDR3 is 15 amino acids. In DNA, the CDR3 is TGTGCCAGCAGTTTATCAGTATCCCCCGGCGAGACCCAGTACTTC. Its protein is CASSLSVSPGETQYF.

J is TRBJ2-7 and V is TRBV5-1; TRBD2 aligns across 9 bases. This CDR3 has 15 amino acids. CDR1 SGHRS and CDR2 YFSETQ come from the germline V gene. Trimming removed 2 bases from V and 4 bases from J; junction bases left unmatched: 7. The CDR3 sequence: CASSLVGTSGYEQYF. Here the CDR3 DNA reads TGCGCCAGCAGCTTAGTAGGAACTAGCGGGTACGAGCAGTACTTC.

The CDR3 sequence is CASTPSGKWDTQYF. DNA of the CDR3: TGTGCCAGCACCCCGAGCGGAAAATGGGATACGCAGTATTTT. The rearrangement uses TRBV6-1 and TRBJ2-3; the D gene is possibly TRBD2 (5 bases). CDR1 is MNHNS and CDR2 is SASEGT in the germline V gene. The CDR3 covers 14 residues. The V end was cut by 7 bases, the J end by 6 bases, with 17 bases between.

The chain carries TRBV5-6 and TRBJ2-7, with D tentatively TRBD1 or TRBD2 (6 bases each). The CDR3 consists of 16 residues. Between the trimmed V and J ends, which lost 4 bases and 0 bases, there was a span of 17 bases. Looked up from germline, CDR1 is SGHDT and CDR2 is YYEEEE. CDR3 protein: CASSPGGRKSSYEQYF. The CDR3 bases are TGTGCCAGCAGCCCCGGGGGCCGGAAAAGCTCCTACGAGCAGTACTTC. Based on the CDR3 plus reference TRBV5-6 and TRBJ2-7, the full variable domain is DAGVTQSPTHLIKTRGQQVTLRCSPKSGHDTVSWYQQALGQGPQFIFQYYEEEERQRGNFPDRFSGHQFPNYSSELNVNALLLGDSALYLCASSPGGRKSSYEQYFGPGTRLTVT.

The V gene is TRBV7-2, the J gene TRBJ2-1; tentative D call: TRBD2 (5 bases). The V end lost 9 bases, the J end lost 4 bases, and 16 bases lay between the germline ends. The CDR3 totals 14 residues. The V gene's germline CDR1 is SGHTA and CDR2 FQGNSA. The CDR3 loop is CASKKGGSYNEQFF. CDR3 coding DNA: TGTGCCAGTAAGAAGGGCGGGTCATACAATGAGCAGTTCTTC. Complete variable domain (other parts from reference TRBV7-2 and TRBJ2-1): GAGVSQSPSNKVTEKGKDVELRCDPISGHTALYWYRQSLGQGLEFLIYFQGNSAPDKSGLPSDRFSAERTGGSVSTLTIQRTQQEDSAVYLCASKKGGSYNEQFFGPGTRLTVL.

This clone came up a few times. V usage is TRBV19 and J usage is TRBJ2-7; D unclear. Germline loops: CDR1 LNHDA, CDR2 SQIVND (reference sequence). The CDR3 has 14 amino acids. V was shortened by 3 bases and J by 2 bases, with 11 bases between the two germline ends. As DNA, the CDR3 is TGTGCCAGTAGTATCGGACGGAAAGCCTACGAGCAGTACTTC. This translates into CASSIGRKAYEQYF.

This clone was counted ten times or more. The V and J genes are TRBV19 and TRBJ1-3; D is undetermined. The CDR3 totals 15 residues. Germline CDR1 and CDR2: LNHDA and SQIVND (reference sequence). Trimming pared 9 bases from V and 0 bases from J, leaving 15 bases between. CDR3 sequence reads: CASGWRTSSGNTIYF. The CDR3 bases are TGTGCCAGCGGCTGGCGGACGAGCTCTGGAAACACCATATATTTT.

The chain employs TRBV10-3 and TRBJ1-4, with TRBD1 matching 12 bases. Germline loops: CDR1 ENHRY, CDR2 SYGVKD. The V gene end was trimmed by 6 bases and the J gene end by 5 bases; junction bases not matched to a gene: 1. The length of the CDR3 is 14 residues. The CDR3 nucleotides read TGTGCCATCAGGGGACAGGGGGCGAATGAAAAACTGTTTTTT. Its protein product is CAIRGQGANEKLFF.

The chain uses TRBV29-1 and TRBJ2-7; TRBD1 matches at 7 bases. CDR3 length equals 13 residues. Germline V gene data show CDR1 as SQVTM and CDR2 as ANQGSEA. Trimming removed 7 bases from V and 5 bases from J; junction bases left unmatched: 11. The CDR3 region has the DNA TGCAGCGCTGCCAGGGGGAATGGGGACGAGCAGTACTTC. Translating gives CSAARGNGDEQYF.

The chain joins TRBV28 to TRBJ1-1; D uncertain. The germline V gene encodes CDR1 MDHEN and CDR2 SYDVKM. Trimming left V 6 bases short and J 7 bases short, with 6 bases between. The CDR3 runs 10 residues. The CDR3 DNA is TGTGCCAGCAGGATGGGTGAAGCTTTCTTT. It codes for CASRMGEAFF.

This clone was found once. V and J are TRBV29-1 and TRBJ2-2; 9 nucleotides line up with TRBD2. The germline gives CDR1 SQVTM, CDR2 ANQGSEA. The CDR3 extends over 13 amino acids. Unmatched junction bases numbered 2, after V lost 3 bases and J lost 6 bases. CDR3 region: CSVEGLASGELFF. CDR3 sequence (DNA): TGCAGCGTTGAGGGACTAGCATCCGGGGAGCTGTTTTTT.

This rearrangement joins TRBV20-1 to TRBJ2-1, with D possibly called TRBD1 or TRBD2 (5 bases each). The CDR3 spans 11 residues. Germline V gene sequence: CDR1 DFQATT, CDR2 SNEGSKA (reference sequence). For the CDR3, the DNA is TGCAGCGTTACTAGAGCAGGGGAGCAGTTCTTC. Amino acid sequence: CSVTRAGEQFF.